The next 21 T cell receptor beta chains were all read from a single sample in a study of cytomegalovirus exposure and HLA in healthy donors. The PCR contained 60 Vbeta and 13 Jbeta primers. Profiled with immunoSEQ multiplex PCR; TCRdb holds only in-frame clones, not every one. The sample holds about 240,000 clones, approximately 78% seen once. Sequencing was performed on PBMCs. The source of these receptors is a boy between 10 and 17 years old in good health and CMV-seronegative.

This chain connects TRBV19 to TRBJ1-6; D unresolved. This CDR3 contains 15 residues. Germline V gene lookup returns CDR1 LNHDA and CDR2 SQIVND (reference sequence). V shed 0 bases and J shed 10 bases, with 13 bases lying between them. The CDR3 protein is CASSIDPGSRSPLHF. For the CDR3, the DNA is TGTGCCAGTAGTATAGATCCTGGGAGCCGATCACCCCTCCACTTT.

The chain is built from TRBV6-6 and TRBJ1-5; possibly TRBD1 for D (5 bases). Per the germline V gene, CDR1 is MNHNY and CDR2 is SVGAGI (reference sequence). CDR3 length: 14 amino acids. Trimming took off 3 bases at V and 7 bases at J, with 13 bases between the two ends. CDR3 in DNA: TGTGCCAGCAGTTATACGGACACCGGACAGCCCCAGCATTTT. Translating gives CASSYTDTGQPQHF.

The rearrangement joins TRBV5-4 to TRBJ2-7, with D perhaps TRBD1 (6 bases). Germline V gene lookup returns CDR1 SGHNT and CDR2 YYREEE (reference sequence). This CDR3 comprises 15 residues. V was clipped by 4 bases and J by 3 bases, with 17 bases between them. The CDR3 sequence: CASSPVQGRGYEQYF. CDR3 bases: TGTGCCAGCAGCCCCGTACAGGGAAGGGGCTACGAGCAGTACTTC.

The CDR3 sequence is CASSQGPSPIREQFF. The CDR3 coding sequence is TGCGCCAGCAGCCAAGGTCCTAGTCCCATACGTGAGCAGTTCTTC. This chain uses TRBV4-1 with TRBJ2-1; D is undetermined. Germline V CDR1 and CDR2: MGHRA, YSYEKL. The V end was cut by 1 base, the J end by 9 bases, with 16 bases between. The CDR3 has 15 amino acids.

The chain is built from TRBV6-6 and TRBJ1-1; perhaps TRBD1 as D (6 bases). With 2 bases removed from V and 7 bases from J, the gap between germline ends came to 17 bases. The CDR3 is 15 residues long. CDR1 and CDR2 from the germline V gene are MNHNY and SVGAGI (reference sequence). This CDR3 reads CASSYDPTGFGEAFF. CDR3 DNA: TGTGCCAGCAGTTACGACCCAACAGGGTTCGGTGAAGCTTTCTTT.

This chain links TRBV5-1 with TRBJ2-3, with 10 bases identical to TRBD2. V lost 7 bases and J lost 1; bases outside the gene matches: 9. Germline lookup yields CDR1 SGHRS and CDR2 YFSETQ. This CDR3 has 16 residues. The CDR3 loop reads CASGIPGTSGTDTQYF. CDR3 DNA: TGCGCCAGCGGCATCCCCGGGACTAGCGGCACAGATACGCAGTATTTT.

The CDR3 DNA is TGTGCCAGCAGCCCATGGACTAGCTTCCACGAGCAGTACTTC. It translates to CASSPWTSFHEQYF. The genes are TRBV5-8 and TRBJ2-7, with 8 positions matching TRBD2. The germline V gene encodes CDR1 SGHTS and CDR2 YDEGEE. With 4 bases clipped from V and 5 bases from J, the junction kept 8 bases outside the gene matches. The CDR3 has 14 residues.

This sequence joins TRBV7-9 and TRBJ1-6; D call uncertain. CDR3 length equals 13 residues. Trimming took 0 bases from V and 9 from J, leaving 6 bases between them. Germline V CDR1 and CDR2: SEHNR, FQNEAQ (reference sequence). CDR3 in amino acids: CASSLAYSSPLHF. CDR3 DNA: TGTGCCAGCAGCTTAGCGTATTCTTCACCCCTCCACTTT.

The sample holds a few counts of this clone. The CDR3 sequence: CASKTQGASYEKLFF. The DNA for the CDR3 is TGTGCCAGCAAAACCCAGGGGGCTTCCTATGAAAAACTGTTTTTT. The V and J genes are TRBV6-1 and TRBJ1-4, with 8 bases fitting TRBD1. Germline V gene lookup returns CDR1 MNHNS and CDR2 SASEGT. With 7 bases clipped from V and 6 bases from J, the junction kept 10 bases outside the gene matches. This CDR3 comprises 15 residues.

CDR3 in DNA: TGTGCCAGCAGCTCTCCCCTCCGGGACAGGGGCGGGAACACCATATATTTT. Its protein product is CASSSPLRDRGGNTIYF. V is TRBV7-3 and J is TRBJ1-3, with TRBD1 matching 10 bases. CDR1 is SGHTA and CDR2 is FQGTGA in the germline V gene. This CDR3 contains 17 residues. V gave up 4 bases and J gave up 7 bases; unmatched junction bases: 13.

This chain joins TRBV27 and TRBJ1-3; no definite D call. This CDR3 contains 13 residues. V shed 8 bases and J shed 8 bases, with 16 bases lying between them. Germline CDR1 and CDR2: MNHEY and SMNVEV (reference sequence). CDR3 residues: CASGGLHLDTIYF. CDR3 coding DNA: TGTGCCAGCGGAGGACTACACTTGGACACCATATATTTT.

The chain carries TRBV11-2 and TRBJ2-5, with TRBD2 matching over 7 bases. This CDR3 contains 16 residues. The ends lost 5 bases at V and 1 base at J; junction bases unmatched: 10. The germline CDR1 and CDR2 sequences are SGHAT and FQNNGV. The CDR3 coding sequence is TGTGCCAGCAGCCCCCGGAGGAGCGGGGTCCAAGAGACCCAGTACTTC. This sequence encodes CASSPRRSGVQETQYF.

The chain couples TRBV5-1 to TRBJ1-3; maybe TRBD1 (6 bases). V lost 3 bases to trimming and J lost 0 bases, with 13 bases between them. There are 16 residues in the CDR3. Germline V gene lookup returns CDR1 SGHRS and CDR2 YFSETQ. The CDR3 sequence is CASSSGDRLSGNTIYF. The DNA of the CDR3 is TGCGCCAGCAGCTCAGGGGACCGCCTCTCTGGAAACACCATATATTTT.

V gene TRBV11-3 combines with J gene TRBJ1-1; tentatively, D is TRBD1 (5 bases). Germline loops: CDR1 SGHNT, CDR2 YENEEA. This CDR3 region has 13 residues. The ends were cut back, 5 bases at V and 1 base at J, with 8 bases in the middle. CDR3 protein: CASSLQGNTEAFF. The CDR3 DNA reads as TGTGCCAGCAGCCTCCAGGGGAACACTGAAGCTTTCTTT.

This chain joins TRBV5-1 and TRBJ2-2; tentative D call: TRBD2 (6 bases). Germline V lookup: CDR1 SGHRS, CDR2 YFSETQ. This CDR3 comprises 24 residues. The V gene lost 3 bases and the J gene lost 6 bases, with 42 bases spanning the gap. CDR3 sequence reads: CASSCADPNLCPINPGGVPGELFF. The CDR3, as DNA: TGCGCCAGCAGCTGCGCCGACCCCAATCTCTGCCCGATCAACCCCGGCGGGGTACCCGGGGAGCTGTTTTTT.

This sequence joins TRBV6-5 and TRBJ1-5; no definite D call. Deletions cut 0 bases from V and 1 base from J, with 4 bases between. This CDR3 has 14 amino acids. Germline V gene data show CDR1 as MNHEY and CDR2 as SVGAGI. This CDR3 reads CASSYSGSNQPQHF. For the CDR3, the DNA is TGTGCCAGCAGTTACTCCGGGAGCAATCAGCCCCAGCATTTT.

This chain uses TRBV15 with TRBJ2-7; a weak D match, TRBD2 (6 bases). V was pared by 0 bases and J by 1 base, with 10 bases between. The CDR3 runs 15 residues. From germline, CDR1 is LNHNV and CDR2 YYDKDF (reference sequence). CDR3 loop: CATSRDLGTSYEQYF. In nucleotides, the CDR3 is TGTGCCACCAGCAGAGATTTGGGGACTTCCTACGAGCAGTACTTC.

The chain has TRBV5-4 and TRBJ1-6; 7 bases line up with TRBD1. The CDR3 is 14 amino acids. Germline values: CDR1 SGHNT, CDR2 YYREEE (reference sequence). V trimming: 0 bases; J trimming: 9 bases; junction bases outside the gene matches: 3. CDR3 nucleotide sequence: TGTGCCAGCAGCTTGGAGGGGGCCGGTTCACCCCTCCACTTT. Protein sequence: CASSLEGAGSPLHF.

The chain couples TRBV11-3 to TRBJ2-7, with 11 bases identical to TRBD1. The CDR3 loop spans 15 amino acids. J was trimmed by 3 bases and V by 3 bases; bases with no gene match: 4. Germline V gene lookup returns CDR1 SGHNT and CDR2 YENEEA. The CDR3: CASSFSGTGGYEQYF. The DNA of the CDR3 is TGTGCCAGCAGCTTCAGCGGGACAGGGGGCTACGAGCAGTACTTC.

J is TRBJ1-1 and V is TRBV7-3; tentative D call: TRBD1 (5 bases). Germline assignment: CDR1 SGHTA and CDR2 FQGTGA. V lost 4 bases and J lost 1, with 16 bases in between. The CDR3 totals 16 residues. Here the CDR3 DNA reads TGTGCCAGCAGCTCCCAGGGAAGGGTCTGGAACACTGAAGCTTTCTTT. Encoded protein: CASSSQGRVWNTEAFF. Filled out from reference TRBV7-3 and TRBJ1-1, the complete variable domain reads GAGVSQTPSNKVTEKGKYVELRCDPISGHTALYWYRQSLGQGPEFLIYFQGTGAADDSGLPNDRFFAVRPEGSVSTLKIQRTERGDSAVYLCASSSQGRVWNTEAFFGQGTRLTVV.

The chain is built from TRBV2 and TRBJ2-5, with a tentative D call TRBD2 (6 bases). The V gene's germline CDR1 is SNHLY and CDR2 FYNNEI. V was shortened by 5 bases and J by 3 bases, with 25 bases between the two germline ends. The CDR3 is made up of 18 amino acids. The CDR3 nucleotides read TGTGCCAGCAGTACTAACAAACGCCGGGACGGGAGTAAAGAGACCCAGTACTTC. It yields the protein CASSTNKRRDGSKETQYF. Based on the CDR3 plus reference TRBV2 and TRBJ2-5, the full variable domain is EPEVTQTPSHQVTQMGQEVILRCVPISNHLYFYWYRQILGQKVEFLVSFYNNEISEKSEIFDDQFSVERPDGSNFTLKIRSTKLEDSAMYFCASSTNKRRDGSKETQYFGPGTRLLVL.